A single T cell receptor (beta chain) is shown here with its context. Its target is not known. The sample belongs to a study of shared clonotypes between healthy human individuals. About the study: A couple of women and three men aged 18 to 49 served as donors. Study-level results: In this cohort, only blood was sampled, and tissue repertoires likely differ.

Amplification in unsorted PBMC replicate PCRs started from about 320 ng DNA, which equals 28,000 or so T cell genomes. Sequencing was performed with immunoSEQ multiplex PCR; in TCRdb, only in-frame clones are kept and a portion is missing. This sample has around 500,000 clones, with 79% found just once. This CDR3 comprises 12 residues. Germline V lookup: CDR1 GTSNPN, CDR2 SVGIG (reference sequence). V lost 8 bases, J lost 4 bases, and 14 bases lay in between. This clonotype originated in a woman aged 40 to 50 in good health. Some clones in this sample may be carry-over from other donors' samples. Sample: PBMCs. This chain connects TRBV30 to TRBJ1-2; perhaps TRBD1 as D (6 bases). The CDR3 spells CAGIDRPYGYTF. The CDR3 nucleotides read TGTGCCGGAATAGACAGGCCCTATGGCTACACCTTC.